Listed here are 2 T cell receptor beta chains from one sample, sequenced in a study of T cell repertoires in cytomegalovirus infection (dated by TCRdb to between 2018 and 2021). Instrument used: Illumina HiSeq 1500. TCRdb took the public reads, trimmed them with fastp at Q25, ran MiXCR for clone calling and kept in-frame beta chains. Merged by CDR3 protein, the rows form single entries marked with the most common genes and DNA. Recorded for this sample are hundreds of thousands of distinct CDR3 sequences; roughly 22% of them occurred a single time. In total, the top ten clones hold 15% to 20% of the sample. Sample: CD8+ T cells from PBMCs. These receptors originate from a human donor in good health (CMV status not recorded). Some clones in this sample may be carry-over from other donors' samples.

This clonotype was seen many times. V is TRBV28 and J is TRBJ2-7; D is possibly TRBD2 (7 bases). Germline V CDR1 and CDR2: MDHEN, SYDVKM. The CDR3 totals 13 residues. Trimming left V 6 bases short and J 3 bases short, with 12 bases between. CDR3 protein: CASRGGGDYEQYF. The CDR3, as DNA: TGTGCCAGCAGGGGAGGGGGGGACTACGAGCAGTACTTC.

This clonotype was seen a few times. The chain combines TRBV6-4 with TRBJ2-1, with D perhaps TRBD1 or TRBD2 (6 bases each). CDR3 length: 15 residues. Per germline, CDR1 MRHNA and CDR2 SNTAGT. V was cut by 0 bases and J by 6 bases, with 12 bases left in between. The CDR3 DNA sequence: TGTGCCAGCAGTGACTCGATAGGGGGAGGCAATGAGCAGTTCTTC. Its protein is CASSDSIGGGNEQFF.